This TCR beta chain comes out of a study of T-cell memory formation after mild COVID-19. Across the whole study: Largely donor-specific TCR clusters were found. Study outcomes and limitations: Some responding clones appeared in pre-infection memory, suggesting cross-reactive memory joined. Researchers could not confirm that second-wave clones peaking on day 37 targeted SARS-CoV-2.

This clonotype was seen only a few times. Its antigen is unidentified. TCRdb independently ran MiXCR on the 5' RACE reads; one entry per CDR3 protein. Of over 150,000 distinct CDR3 sequences listed, around a fifth were seen once; the top ten hold about 23%. Germline loops: CDR1 MGHRA, CDR2 YSYEKL. Trimming removed 1 base from V and 5 bases from J, with 18 bases in between. The CDR3 contains 17 residues. The chain links TRBV4-1 to TRBJ1-5; D not resolved. What was sequenced was PBMCs or a T cell subset sorted from them (not recorded which). The TCR originated in an adult woman who had mild COVID-19 (a few samples of this study predate the infection). Cell type and time point are not known. CDR3 in DNA: TGCGCCAGCAGCCAAGTAATGTGGCCGGGGAATCATCAGCCCCAGCATTTT. It is translated as CASSQVMWPGNHQPQHF.